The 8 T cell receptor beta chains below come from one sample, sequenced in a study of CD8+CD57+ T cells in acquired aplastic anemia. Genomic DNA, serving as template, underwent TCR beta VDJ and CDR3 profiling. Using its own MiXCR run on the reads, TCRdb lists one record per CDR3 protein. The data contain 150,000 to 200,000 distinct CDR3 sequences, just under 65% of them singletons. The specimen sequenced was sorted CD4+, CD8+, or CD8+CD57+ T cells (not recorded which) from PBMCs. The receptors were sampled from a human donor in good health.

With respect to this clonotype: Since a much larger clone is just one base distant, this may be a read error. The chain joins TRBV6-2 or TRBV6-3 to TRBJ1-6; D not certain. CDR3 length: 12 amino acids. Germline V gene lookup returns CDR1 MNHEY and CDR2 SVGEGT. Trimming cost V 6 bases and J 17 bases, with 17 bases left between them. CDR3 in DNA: TGTGCCAGCAGCCTCGACCAGGCTCCCGTCCACTTT. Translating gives CASSLDQAPVHF.

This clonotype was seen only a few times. CDR3 nucleotides: TGTGCCAGCAGTTCGCTCCGCGGGACCCTCATCTCAAATGAGCAGTTCTTC. As protein: CASSSLRGTLISNEQFF. This rearrangement joins TRBV6-2 or TRBV6-3 to TRBJ2-1; D may be TRBD2 (6 bases). This CDR3 spans 17 amino acids. In germline, CDR1 is MNHEY, CDR2 SVGEGT. Between the trimmed V and J ends, which lost 4 bases and 7 bases, there was a span of 23 bases.

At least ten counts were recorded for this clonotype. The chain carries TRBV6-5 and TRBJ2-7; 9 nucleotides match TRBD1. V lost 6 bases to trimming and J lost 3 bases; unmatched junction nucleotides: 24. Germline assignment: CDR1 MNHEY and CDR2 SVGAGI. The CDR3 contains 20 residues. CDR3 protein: CASRSTTGGAQFMMLYEQYF. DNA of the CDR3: TGTGCCAGCAGATCTACGACAGGGGGGGCTCAGTTTATGATGCTCTACGAGCAGTACTTC.

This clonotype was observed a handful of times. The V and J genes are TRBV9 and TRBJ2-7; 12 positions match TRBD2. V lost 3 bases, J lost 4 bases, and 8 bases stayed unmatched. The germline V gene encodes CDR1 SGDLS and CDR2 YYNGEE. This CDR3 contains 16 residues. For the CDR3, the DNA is TGTGCCAGCAGCGGATCTACTAGCGGGGGGACGTACGAGCAGTACTTC. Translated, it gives CASSGSTSGGTYEQYF.

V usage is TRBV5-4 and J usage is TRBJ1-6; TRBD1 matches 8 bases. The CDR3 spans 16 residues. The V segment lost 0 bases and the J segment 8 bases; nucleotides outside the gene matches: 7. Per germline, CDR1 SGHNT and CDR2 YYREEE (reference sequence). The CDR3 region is CASSLGWQGADSPLHF. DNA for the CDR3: TGTGCCAGCAGCTTGGGTTGGCAGGGGGCAGATTCACCCCTCCACTTT. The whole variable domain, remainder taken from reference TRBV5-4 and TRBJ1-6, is ETGVTQSPTHLIKTRGQQVTLRCSSQSGHNTVSWYQQALGQGPQFIFQYYREEENGRGNFPPRFSGLQFPNYSSELNVNALELDDSALYLCASSLGWQGADSPLHFGNGTRLTVT.

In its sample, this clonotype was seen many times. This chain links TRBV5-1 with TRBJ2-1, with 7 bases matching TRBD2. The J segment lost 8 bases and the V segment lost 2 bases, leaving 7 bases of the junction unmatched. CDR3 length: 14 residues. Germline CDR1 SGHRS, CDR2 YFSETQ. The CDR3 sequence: CASSLAGQIDEQFF. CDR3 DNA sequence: TGCGCCAGCAGCTTAGCGGGGCAAATCGATGAGCAGTTCTTC.

The CDR3 nucleotides are TGTGCCAGCAGCTTAGCACTAGCCGGTTCTGAGCAGTTCTTC. Amino acid sequence: CASSLALAGSEQFF. The V gene is TRBV7-2, the J gene TRBJ2-1; perhaps TRBD2 as D (6 bases). CDR1 SGHTA and CDR2 FQGNSA come from the germline V gene. The CDR3 totals 14 residues. Trimming took 0 bases from V and 9 from J, leaving 12 bases between them.

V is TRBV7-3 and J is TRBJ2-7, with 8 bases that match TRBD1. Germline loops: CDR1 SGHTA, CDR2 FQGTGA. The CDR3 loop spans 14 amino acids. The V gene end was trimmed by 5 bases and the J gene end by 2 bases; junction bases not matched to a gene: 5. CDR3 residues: CASSPSGQAYEQYF. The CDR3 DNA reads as TGTGCCAGCAGCCCCTCGGGACAGGCCTACGAGCAGTACTTC.